The 28 T cell receptor beta chains below come from one sample, sequenced in a study of T cell repertoires and HLA-DP antigens. These receptors lack a known antigen. Sequenced by immunoSEQ multiplex PCR; TCRdb stores in-frame clones only, minus some. The sample lists about 73,000 clones; around four fifths were seen once. Specimen: CD4+ T cells from PBMCs. The receptors were sampled from a man aged 55-75 years in good health and CMV-seronegative.

Written as DNA, the CDR3 is TGTGCCAGCAGTGAAGTCGGGGGGGTCGGTGGCTACACCTTC. This sequence encodes CASSEVGGVGGYTF. The gene calls are TRBV6-1 and TRBJ1-2, with a weak D call TRBD1 (5 bases). The CDR3 consists of 14 residues. Trimming shortened V by 1 base and J by 7 bases, and 13 bases separated the two germline ends. The germline CDR1 and CDR2 sequences are MNHNS and SASEGT.

This sequence joins TRBV5-1 and TRBJ2-3; 7 bases match TRBD2. This CDR3 is built from 15 residues. V was clipped by 3 bases and J by 1 base; unmatched bases: 5. Germline values: CDR1 SGHRS, CDR2 YFSETQ. CDR3 in amino acids: CASSYLGGGTDTQYF. The CDR3 region has the DNA TGCGCCAGCAGCTACCTTGGGGGGGGCACAGATACGCAGTATTTT.

The chain joins TRBV4-3 to TRBJ1-2, with D maybe TRBD1 (5 bases). The V and J ends lost 3 bases and 4 bases respectively, with 9 bases between them. Germline values: CDR1 LGHNA, CDR2 YSLEER. The CDR3 has 13 residues. Here the CDR3 reads CASSQGVTYGYTF. The DNA of the CDR3 is TGCGCCAGCAGCCAGGGGGTTACCTATGGCTACACCTTC.

The sample holds a few counts of this clone. CDR3 DNA: TGTGCCAGCAGCAAGGACAGGGGGGATGAGCAGTTCTTC. Protein: CASSKDRGDEQFF. V usage is TRBV6-4 and J usage is TRBJ2-1; the match to TRBD1 covers 10 bases. Germline V lookup: CDR1 MRHNA, CDR2 SNTAGT. Trimming removed 6 bases from V and 8 bases from J; junction bases left unmatched: 4. CDR3 size: 13 residues.

V usage is TRBV7-9 and J usage is TRBJ2-7; 7 bases map to TRBD1. J was trimmed by 6 bases and V by 3 bases; bases with no gene match: 5. CDR1 SEHNR and CDR2 FQNEAQ come from the germline V gene (reference sequence). This CDR3 region has 13 residues. In DNA, the CDR3 is TGTGCCAGCAGCTTTACGACAGGGTTCGAGCAGTACTTC. Amino acids: CASSFTTGFEQYF. The full variable domain, rest sourced from reference TRBV7-9 and TRBJ2-7, is DTGVSQNPRHKITKRGQNVTFRCDPISEHNRLYWYRQTLGQGPEFLTYFQNEAQLEKSRLLSDRFSAERPKGSFSTLEIQRTEQGDSAMYLCASSFTTGFEQYFGPGTRLTVT.

The chain employs TRBV6-6 and TRBJ2-2; tentative D call: TRBD1 (7 bases). This CDR3 contains 15 residues. Germline lookup yields CDR1 MNHNY and CDR2 SVGAGI (reference sequence). The V gene lost 4 bases and the J gene lost 1 base, with 10 bases spanning the gap. CDR3 amino acids: CASSSQGGNTGELFF. In nucleotides, the CDR3 is TGTGCCAGCAGTTCCCAGGGGGGGAACACCGGGGAGCTGTTTTTT.

The V call is TRBV21-1, the J call TRBJ1-5; TRBD1, the table's D call, was not compared with the DNA. TRBV21-1 is designated a pseudogene. The CDR3 is 17 amino acids. The CDR3 sequence is CASSRSAGTGGNQPQHF. CDR3 sequence (DNA): TGTGCCAGCAGTCGGTCGGCAGGGACAGGGGGAAATCAGCCCCAGCATTTT.

In its sample, this clone was seen a few times. The J gene is TRBJ2-3, the V gene TRBV13, with 8 nucleotides matching TRBD1. The germline gives CDR1 PRHDT, CDR2 FYEKMQ (reference sequence). The V segment lost 5 bases and the J segment 0 bases; nucleotides outside the gene matches: 4. CDR3 length equals 15 residues. The CDR3 DNA reads TGTGCCAGCAGCCAGGGGGCGGGGAGCACAGATACGCAGTATTTT. Its translation: CASSQGAGSTDTQYF. Complete variable domain (other parts from reference TRBV13 and TRBJ2-3): AAGVIQSPRHLIKEKRETATLKCYPIPRHDTVYWYQQGPGQDPQFLISFYEKMQSDKGSIPDRFSAQQFSDYHSELNMSSLELGDSALYFCASSQGAGSTDTQYFGPGTRLTVL.

This sequence joins TRBV7-3 and TRBJ2-1; 7 positions match TRBD2. The trim removed 5 bases at V and 0 bases at J, leaving 7 bases unmatched. The CDR3 extends over 16 amino acids. The germline gives CDR1 SGHTA, CDR2 FQGTGA. CDR3 sequence reads: CASSATLAFSYNEQFF. CDR3 sequence (DNA): TGTGCCAGCAGCGCCACACTAGCGTTCTCCTACAATGAGCAGTTCTTC.

The chain links TRBV19 to TRBJ1-3; no definite D call. Germline assignment: CDR1 LNHDA and CDR2 SQIVND (reference sequence). This CDR3 contains 14 residues. V lost 3 bases, J lost 2 bases, and 8 bases lay in between. CDR3 coding DNA: TGTGCCAGTAGTATCGGGCAGCCTGGAAACACCATATATTTT. Its protein product is CASSIGQPGNTIYF.

The V and J genes are TRBV15 and TRBJ2-5, with a possible D match to TRBD2 (6 bases). There are 12 residues in the CDR3. Per germline, CDR1 LNHNV and CDR2 YYDKDF (reference sequence). The V end was cut by 8 bases, the J end by 2 bases, with 9 bases between. CDR3 residues: CATLGSQETQYF. CDR3 DNA sequence: TGTGCCACCCTCGGGAGTCAAGAGACCCAGTACTTC.

The CDR3 region is CASSQGPAWYF. The DNA of the CDR3 is TGTGCCAGCAGCCAAGGACCGGCGTGGTACTTC. V and J are TRBV4-2 and TRBJ2-4; unclear D gene. Deletions cut 1 base from V and 15 bases from J, with 10 bases between. The CDR3 is 11 residues long. Germline CDR1 LGHNA, CDR2 YNFKEQ.

The V call is TRBV5-8, the J call TRBJ1-2, with D possibly being TRBD1 (5 bases). V was pared by 2 bases and J by 5 bases, with 10 bases between. The CDR3 totals 13 residues. Germline assignment: CDR1 SGHTS and CDR2 YDEGEE. The DNA for the CDR3 is TGTGCCAGCAGCTTAGATCAGGGTTATGGCTACACCTTC. Protein: CASSLDQGYGYTF.

The chain employs TRBV28 and TRBJ1-5; D possibly corresponds to TRBD1 (5 bases). The CDR3 sequence is 11 residues long. Germline CDR1 reads MDHEN; CDR2 reads SYDVKM. V lost 7 bases and J lost 4, with 5 bases in between. DNA for the CDR3: TGTGCCAGCAAGGGGAATCAGCCCCAGCATTTT. It specifies CASKGNQPQHF.

The V call is TRBV5-1, the J call TRBJ2-2; 7 nucleotides align to TRBD1. Germline V CDR1 and CDR2: SGHRS, YFSETQ. The CDR3 spans 15 residues. With 2 bases clipped from V and 5 bases from J, the junction kept 6 bases outside the gene matches. CDR3 nucleotide sequence: TGCGCCAGCAGCTTCGGGACAGAACGTACCGGGGAGCTGTTTTTT. Protein sequence: CASSFGTERTGELFF.

The genes are TRBV5-6 and TRBJ2-7, with 8 bases lining up with TRBD1. CDR3 length: 15 residues. Germline V CDR1 and CDR2: SGHDT, YYEEEE. The V and J ends lost 6 bases and 1 base, in that order; junction bases with no gene match: 9. The CDR3 nucleotides read TGTGCCAGCACTCTGACAGGGGCCGAATCCTACGAGCAGTACTTC. It specifies CASTLTGAESYEQYF.

The chain combines TRBV19 with TRBJ2-5, with D possibly being TRBD2 (6 bases). Germline assignment: CDR1 LNHDA and CDR2 SQIVND (reference sequence). Trimming stripped 4 bases from V and 2 bases from J, with 17 bases between. The CDR3 is 16 residues long. CDR3 in amino acids: CASSTPWGGVQETQYF. The CDR3 bases are TGTGCCAGTAGTACCCCTTGGGGCGGGGTACAAGAGACCCAGTACTTC.

The V call is TRBV11-2, the J call TRBJ1-2, with D maybe TRBD1 (5 bases). The CDR3 sequence is 15 residues long. With 1 base removed from V and 6 bases from J, the gap between germline ends came to 15 bases. Per germline, CDR1 SGHAT and CDR2 FQNNGV. CDR3 loop: CASSLGFGARDGYTF. The CDR3 DNA reads TGTGCCAGCAGCTTAGGTTTCGGGGCGCGGGATGGCTACACCTTC.

This clone showed up just a few times. The V gene is TRBV2, the J gene TRBJ2-7; TRBD1 matches 7 bases. CDR1 and CDR2 from the germline V gene are SNHLY and FYNNEI. CDR3 size: 15 residues. V trimming: 6 bases; J trimming: 7 bases; junction bases outside the gene matches: 15. The CDR3 is CASSETGTALLEQYF. As DNA, the CDR3 is TGTGCCAGCAGCGAGACCGGGACAGCCCTTTTGGAGCAGTACTTC.

The genes are TRBV25-1 and TRBJ1-2; D is possibly TRBD1 (5 bases). This CDR3 is 15 amino acids long. The germline V gene encodes CDR1 MGHDK and CDR2 SYGVNS. The V end lost 3 bases, the J end lost 4 bases, and 15 bases lay between the germline ends. CDR3 sequence (DNA): TGTGCCAGCAGTGACCCGGACACTCTTGGCTATGGCTACACCTTC. Amino acid sequence: CASSDPDTLGYGYTF.

This chain uses TRBV4-1 with TRBJ2-5; a weak D match, TRBD2 (5 bases). This CDR3 region has 15 residues. V gave up 1 base and J gave up 2 bases, with 11 bases separating them. Germline-derived CDR1 and CDR2 are MGHRA and YSYEKL. The CDR3 nucleotides are TGCGCCAGCAGCCAAGGGAGAGGGAATCAAGAGACCCAGTACTTC. It codes for CASSQGRGNQETQYF.

The CDR3 protein is CASSMRGGYEQYV. Here the CDR3 DNA reads TGTGCCAGCAGTATGAGAGGGGGCTACGAGCAGTACGTC. This chain links TRBV27 with TRBJ2-7; D perhaps matches TRBD1 (6 bases). The CDR3 is 13 amino acids. V lost 5 bases, J lost 3 bases, and 11 bases lay in between. Germline assignment: CDR1 MNHEY and CDR2 SMNVEV (reference sequence).

The chain has TRBV27 and TRBJ1-1; the match to TRBD1 covers 12 bases. With V trimmed by 6 bases and J by 3 bases, 8 bases remained unmatched. CDR3 length: 16 amino acids. From germline, CDR1 is MNHEY and CDR2 SMNVEV (reference sequence). The CDR3 DNA sequence: TGTGCCAGCAGCAGGGGACAGGGGGCTATTTACACTGAAGCTTTCTTT. This sequence encodes CASSRGQGAIYTEAFF.

This clone was recorded only once. The rearrangement uses TRBV11-2 and TRBJ2-7; 8 nucleotides match TRBD1. With V trimmed by 3 bases and J by 3 bases, 4 bases remained unmatched. There are 14 residues in the CDR3. The germline gives CDR1 SGHAT, CDR2 FQNNGV. Here the CDR3 DNA reads TGTGCCAGCAGCTTGGCAGGGGGCGGCTACGAGCAGTACTTC. Encoded protein: CASSLAGGGYEQYF.

The chain uses TRBV5-8 and TRBJ2-3, with D unclear. Germline assignment: CDR1 SGHTS and CDR2 YDEGEE. The length of the CDR3 is 16 residues. V lost 0 bases and J 2 bases, leaving 13 bases between the germline ends. This CDR3 reads CASSLARPDLTDTQYF. In nucleotides, the CDR3 is TGTGCCAGCAGCTTGGCCCGACCTGACCTCACAGATACGCAGTATTTT.

This rearrangement joins TRBV7-2 to TRBJ2-3; D may correspond to TRBD1 or TRBD2 (5 bases each). This CDR3 comprises 12 residues. V lost 5 bases and J 8 bases, leaving 11 bases between the germline ends. Germline values: CDR1 SGHTA, CDR2 FQGNSA. The CDR3 coding sequence is TGTGCCAGCAGCCGGGACGTAGGTACGCAGTATTTT. It translates to CASSRDVGTQYF.

The genes are TRBV29-1 and TRBJ2-1; D call uncertain. Trimming removed 4 bases from V and 8 bases from J, with 12 bases in between. The CDR3 has 12 amino acids. Looked up from germline, CDR1 is SQVTM and CDR2 is ANQGSEA. The CDR3 DNA reads as TGCAGCGTTGCTACACCCTGGGATGAGCAGTTCTTC. This gives the protein CSVATPWDEQFF.

The CDR3 region is CASSLDRGLGTEAFF. CDR3 DNA: TGTGCCAGCAGTCTGGACAGGGGATTAGGGACTGAAGCTTTCTTT. This chain uses TRBV27 with TRBJ1-1; 9 bases are shared with TRBD1. The CDR3 runs 15 residues. V was pared by 5 bases and J by 5 bases, with 9 bases of the junction left unmatched. The germline V gene has CDR1 MNHEY and CDR2 SMNVEV (reference sequence).